The 8 T cell receptor beta chains given below trace back to one sample, sequenced in a study of identical twins. TCRdb used MiXCR to reprocess the 5' RACE reads, holding one entry per CDR3 protein. This table has 700,000 or so distinct CDR3 sequences, less than 10% appearing once. These data also formed part of another study, on yellow fever vaccine responses in identical twins.

The sample taken for sequencing was PBMCs. The receptors were gathered from a woman under 30 in good health.

V gene TRBV7-3 combines with J gene TRBJ1-1; D remains unclear. The V end was cut by 6 bases, the J end by 4 bases, with 6 bases between. This CDR3 contains 11 residues. Germline loops: CDR1 SGHTA, CDR2 FQGTGA. This CDR3 is CASSDGTEAFF. In DNA form, the CDR3 reads TGTGCCAGCAGTGATGGCACTGAAGCTTTCTTT. The complete variable domain, with remaining parts taken from reference TRBV7-3 and TRBJ1-1, reads GAGVSQTPSNKVTEKGKYVELRCDPISGHTALYWYRQSLGQGPEFLIYFQGTGAADDSGLPNDRFFAVRPEGSVSTLKIQRTERGDSAVYLCASSDGTEAFFGQGTRLTVV.

The rearrangement links TRBV7-2 to TRBJ2-4; D not resolved. Trimming removed 1 base from V and 6 bases from J, with 10 bases in between. Germline lookup yields CDR1 SGHTA and CDR2 FQGNSA. This CDR3 has 14 amino acids. The CDR3 sequence is CASSLGRSVNIQYF. CDR3 in DNA: TGTGCCAGCAGCTTAGGGCGGTCTGTAAACATTCAGTACTTC. The variable domain in full, completed from reference TRBV7-2 and TRBJ2-4, reads GAGVSQSPSNKVTEKGKDVELRCDPISGHTALYWYRQSLGQGLEFLIYFQGNSAPDKSGLPSDRFSAERTGGSVSTLTIQRTQQEDSAVYLCASSLGRSVNIQYFGAGTRLSVL.

This clonotype was picked up many times. The CDR3, as DNA: TGTGCCAGCAGCCAAGAATCCCGAGCTAACTATGGCTACACCTTC. Protein sequence: CASSQESRANYGYTF. J is TRBJ1-2 and V is TRBV3-1; D is undetermined. Germline V CDR1 and CDR2: LGHDT, YNNKEL (reference sequence). The V gene lost 0 bases and the J gene lost 0 bases, with 8 bases spanning the gap. The CDR3 consists of 15 residues.

In its sample, this clonotype was seen a few times. The chain joins TRBV6-2 or TRBV6-3 to TRBJ2-5; no firm D call. This CDR3 is 13 amino acids long. The V end lost 2 bases, the J end lost 4 bases, and 8 bases lay between the germline ends. The germline V gene has CDR1 MNHEY and CDR2 SVGEGT. As DNA, the CDR3 is TGTGCCAGCAGTTACGCCCCGGGAGAGACCCAGTACTTC. It translates to CASSYAPGETQYF.

This clonotype turned up a few times. The V call is TRBV12-3 or TRBV12-4, the J call TRBJ2-7, with 9 bases identical to TRBD1. Trimming took 3 bases from V and 5 from J; bases not matched to a gene: 8. The CDR3 covers 15 residues. For the CDR3, the DNA is TGTGCCAGCAGTTTTCTCACAGGGGGCGTAAACGAGCAGTACTTC. Amino acid sequence: CASSFLTGGVNEQYF.

The chain recombines TRBV12-3 or TRBV12-4 with TRBJ2-6, with 7 bases aligning to TRBD1. V lost 5 bases and J lost 2; bases outside the gene matches: 3. This CDR3 spans 15 amino acids. CDR3 loop: CASSLGTAGANVLTF. CDR3 sequence (DNA): TGTGCCAGCAGTCTCGGGACAGCTGGGGCCAACGTCCTGACTTTC.

This clonotype was detected a few times. This chain connects TRBV12-3 or TRBV12-4 to TRBJ1-2; no reliable D call. Trimming removed 6 bases at V and 8 bases at J, with 19 bases between. The CDR3 contains 14 residues. CDR3 sequence: CASSPLLPGYGYTF. CDR3 bases: TGTGCCAGCAGCCCCCTCCTTCCGGGTTACGGCTACACCTTC.

This clonotype was seen only a few times. The chain recombines TRBV7-2 with TRBJ1-1; TRBD1 matches at 11 bases. The length of the CDR3 is 15 residues. The J segment lost 5 bases and the V segment lost 0 bases, leaving 2 bases of the junction unmatched. Germline CDR1 is SGHTA and CDR2 is FQGNSA. CDR3 loop: CASSLAGQGATEAFF. The DNA of the CDR3 is TGTGCCAGCAGCTTAGCCGGACAGGGGGCAACTGAAGCTTTCTTT. Looking up the rest from reference TRBV7-2 and TRBJ1-1 gives the full variable domain: GAGVSQSPSNKVTEKGKDVELRCDPISGHTALYWYRQSLGQGLEFLIYFQGNSAPDKSGLPSDRFSAERTGGSVSTLTIQRTQQEDSAVYLCASSLAGQGATEAFFGQGTRLTVV.